The 30 T cell receptor beta chains below were found in one sample sequenced in a study of T cells in Graves' hyperthyroidism and ophthalmopathy. It was RNA transcripts that yielded the amplified TCR beta CDR3 regions. The TCR CDR3 first-round RT-PCR relied on the HTBI primer set. TCRdb re-called the multiplex PCR reads with MiXCR, one entry per CDR3 protein. The sample has tens of thousands of distinct CDR3 sequences; 45% to 65% are singletons. The sample taken for sequencing was peripheral blood or thyroid tissue (not recorded which). These receptors were obtained from a man in his late teens or twenties with Graves' hyperthyroidism.

This clonotype was counted at least ten times. The rearrangement links TRBV5-1 to TRBJ2-7; 7 bases map to TRBD2. J lost 0 bases, V lost 1 base, and 13 bases had no gene match. The germline V gene encodes CDR1 SGHRS and CDR2 YFSETQ. The length of the CDR3 is 18 residues. The CDR3 reads CASSLSSALAGASYEQYF. In DNA form, the CDR3 reads TGCGCCAGCAGCTTGTCATCTGCCTTGGCGGGAGCCTCCTACGAGCAGTACTTC.

J is TRBJ2-3 and V is TRBV29-1, with 9 bases identical to TRBD2. The CDR3 sequence is 14 residues long. Germline V gives CDR1 SQVTM, CDR2 ANQGSEA. With 7 bases clipped from V and 1 base from J, the junction kept 6 bases outside the gene matches. CDR3 DNA sequence: TGCAGCGCCTCGGGACTAGCCCGCACAGATACGCAGTATTTT. Protein sequence: CSASGLARTDTQYF.

This sequence joins TRBV13 and TRBJ2-7, with TRBD2 matching over 7 bases. From germline, CDR1 is PRHDT and CDR2 FYEKMQ (reference sequence). Trimming cost V 3 bases and J 3 bases; bases outside gene matches: 8. The CDR3 contains 15 residues. The CDR3 region is CASSLKGGTNYEQYF. Here the CDR3 DNA reads TGTGCCAGCAGCTTGAAGGGAGGGACCAACTACGAGCAGTACTTC.

The chain employs TRBV7-2 and TRBJ1-3; D gene ambiguous. This CDR3 spans 15 amino acids. With 8 bases removed from V and 3 bases from J, the gap between germline ends came to 17 bases. The V gene's germline CDR1 is SGHTA and CDR2 FQGNSA. The CDR3 loop reads CTSQAHRGFGNTIYF. DNA for the CDR3: TGTACCAGCCAAGCGCACCGGGGTTTTGGAAACACCATATATTTT.

This clonotype was picked up many times. The J gene is TRBJ1-5, the V gene TRBV4-3, with D tentatively TRBD1 (6 bases). Germline V gene data show CDR1 as LGHNA and CDR2 as YSLEER. The CDR3 extends over 17 amino acids. V gave up 0 bases and J gave up 4 bases, with 16 bases separating them. In DNA, the CDR3 is TGCGCCAGCAGCCAAGATCCTGCCAGGGGCCCAAATCAGCCCCAGCATTTT. Translation gives CASSQDPARGPNQPQHF.

This clonotype was recorded many times. The chain uses TRBV27 and TRBJ1-2; a possible D gene is TRBD1 (6 bases). Germline V CDR1 and CDR2: MNHEY, SMNVEV (reference sequence). This CDR3 contains 14 residues. The germline V and J ends were trimmed by 6 bases and 5 bases, with 16 bases remaining between them. This chain's CDR3 is CASSLNRVAYGYTF. CDR3 nucleotide sequence: TGTGCCAGCAGCCTAAACAGGGTAGCGTATGGCTACACCTTC.

This clonotype has just a few counts. At one end the junction does not follow the germline gene, possibly because of a read error. The chain recombines TRBV5-6 with TRBJ2-5, with TRBD1 matching 7 bases. Germline V lookup: CDR1 SGHDT, CDR2 YYEEEE. The CDR3 runs to 14 residues. CDR3 loop: CASSAGTAQEAQYF. Written as DNA, the CDR3 is TGTGCCAGCAGCGCCGGGACAGCCCAAGAGGCCCAGTACTTC.

This chain connects TRBV20-1 to TRBJ1-3; 7 positions agree with TRBD1. There are 13 residues in the CDR3. After removal of 6 bases from V and 2 bases from J, the junction contained 4 bases not matched to a gene. CDR1 and CDR2 (germline): DFQATT, SNEGSKA (reference sequence). The CDR3 region is CSARTGAGNTIYF. The CDR3, as DNA: TGCAGTGCGAGAACAGGGGCTGGAAACACCATATATTTT.

As regards this clonotype: A much larger clone differs by one base, so this may be a read error. The J gene is TRBJ2-6, the V gene TRBV6-5; D gene uncertain. Germline values: CDR1 MNHEY, CDR2 SVGAGI. CDR3 length: 18 amino acids. V lost 6 bases, J lost 1 base, and 19 bases lay in between. CDR3 sequence reads: CASSRTPAGLSGANVLTF. In DNA, the CDR3 is TGTGCCAGCAGCCGTACCCCCGCTGGCCTTTCTGGGGCCAACGTCCTGACTTTC.

The chain joins TRBV20-1 to TRBJ2-7; the D gene is possibly TRBD2 (6 bases). CDR1 is DFQATT, CDR2 SNEGSKA, per germline (reference sequence). Trimming shortened V by 3 bases and J by 0 bases, and 9 bases separated the two germline ends. The CDR3 runs to 13 residues. This chain's CDR3 is CSASGGVSYEQYF. CDR3 nucleotides: TGCAGTGCTAGCGGGGGAGTCTCCTACGAGCAGTACTTC.

The rearrangement joins TRBV2 to TRBJ2-2; 10 bases agree with TRBD2. The CDR3 contains 18 residues. The germline V gene has CDR1 SNHLY and CDR2 FYNNEI. V dropped 0 bases and J dropped 4; count of bases not matched to a gene: 8. CDR3 sequence: CASSEALLLAGVTGELFF. The CDR3 region has the DNA TGTGCCAGCAGTGAAGCGCTTCTGCTAGCGGGAGTCACCGGGGAGCTGTTTTTT. Looking up the rest from reference TRBV2 and TRBJ2-2 gives the full variable domain: EPEVTQTPSHQVTQMGQEVILRCVPISNHLYFYWYRQILGQKVEFLVSFYNNEISEKSEIFDDQFSVERPDGSNFTLKIRSTKLEDSAMYFCASSEALLLAGVTGELFFGEGSRLTVL.

This clonotype was observed many times. The CDR3 DNA follows: TGCGCCAGCAGCCAAGAACGGGGATCGGGGGAGACCCAGTACTTC. Its translation: CASSQERGSGETQYF. The chain carries TRBV4-1 and TRBJ2-5; D possibly corresponds to TRBD2 (5 bases). From germline, CDR1 is MGHRA and CDR2 YSYEKL. V lost 0 bases to trimming and J lost 5 bases, with 13 bases between them. This CDR3 has 15 residues.

This sequence joins TRBV6-2 or TRBV6-3 and TRBJ2-3; TRBD2 aligns across 9 bases. Trimming cost V 6 bases and J 4 bases; bases outside gene matches: 8. The length of the CDR3 is 15 residues. CDR1 is MNHEY, CDR2 SVGEGT, per germline. CDR3 DNA: TGTGCCAGCAGCCCTTTTAGCGGGAGACCAGATACGCAGTATTTT. This translates into CASSPFSGRPDTQYF.

This clonotype was detected many times. The rearrangement uses TRBV12-3 or TRBV12-4 and TRBJ2-7; possible D gene TRBD2, 6 bases. Trimming cost V 7 bases and J 2 bases, with 18 bases left between them. The CDR3 is 15 residues long. CDR3 in amino acids: CASKPTGDWAYEQYF. In nucleotides, the CDR3 is TGTGCCAGCAAACCGACCGGGGACTGGGCCTACGAGCAGTACTTC.

With regard to this clonotype: One end of the junction is discordant with germline, which a read error may explain. This rearrangement joins TRBV7-2 to TRBJ2-2, with a possible D match to TRBD2 (5 bases). CDR1 is SGHTA, CDR2 FQGNSA, per germline. This CDR3 has 13 amino acids. The CDR3 here is CASSQARTGELSF. CDR3 in DNA: TGTGCCAGCAGCCAGGCTCGGACCGGGGAGCTGTCTTTC.

The chain is built from TRBV7-3 and TRBJ1-1, with D maybe TRBD1 (6 bases). The germline V gene has CDR1 SGHTA and CDR2 FQGTGA. Trimming stripped 3 bases from V and 6 bases from J, with 17 bases between. The CDR3 spans 15 residues. This CDR3 is CASSFGRGGASEAFF. The DNA of the CDR3 is TGTGCCAGCAGCTTTGGACGAGGGGGAGCTTCTGAAGCTTTCTTT.

The J gene is TRBJ2-7, the V gene TRBV29-1; D is perhaps TRBD1 or TRBD2 (5 bases each). Germline assignment: CDR1 SQVTM and CDR2 ANQGSEA. V gave up 2 bases and J gave up 10 bases, with 12 bases separating them. The CDR3 loop spans 11 amino acids. The CDR3 DNA reads TGCAGCGTTGAATCGGGGCACGGACAGTACTTC. This sequence encodes CSVESGHGQYF.

The V call is TRBV7-6, the J call TRBJ2-5; 8 bases align to TRBD2. The CDR3 is 13 residues long. J gave up 5 bases and V 5 bases, and 4 bases lay outside the gene matches. Germline lookup yields CDR1 SGHVS and CDR2 FNYEAQ. This CDR3 is CASSRGGAETQYF. In DNA form, the CDR3 reads TGTGCCAGCAGCCGGGGGGGGGCCGAGACCCAGTACTTC.

This clonotype was found many times. The rearrangement links TRBV9 to TRBJ2-5; tentative D call: TRBD2 (6 bases). The CDR3 consists of 14 residues. The ends were cut back, 4 bases at V and 1 base at J, with 11 bases in the middle. CDR1 is SGDLS and CDR2 is YYNGEE in the germline V gene. CDR3 in amino acids: CASSSRGSQETQYF. The CDR3 DNA reads TGTGCCAGCAGCTCCCGGGGGTCCCAAGAGACCCAGTACTTC.

The rearrangement links TRBV6-6 to TRBJ1-5; 7 bases match TRBD1. Germline trimming cut 6 bases from V and 6 bases from J; bases unmatched to any gene: 8. The CDR3 totals 14 residues. The germline gives CDR1 MNHNY, CDR2 SVGAGI (reference sequence). The CDR3 region has the DNA TGTGCCAGCAGATACCGGGACAGTAGTCAGCCCCAGCATTTT. Its translation: CASRYRDSSQPQHF.

The chain has TRBV10-2 and TRBJ1-5; TRBD1 might be the D (5 bases). The germline CDR1 and CDR2 sequences are WSHSY and SAAADI. The CDR3 length is 15 residues. Trimming cost V 2 bases and J 0 bases, with 8 bases left between them. The CDR3 reads CASSEDRYSNQPQHF. The CDR3, as DNA: TGCGCCAGCAGTGAGGACAGATATAGCAATCAGCCCCAGCATTTT.

This clonotype came up many times. J is TRBJ2-2 and V is TRBV4-2; possibly TRBD1 for D (7 bases). The V end was cut by 0 bases, the J end by 3 bases, with 11 bases between. The CDR3 runs to 16 residues. Germline V gene sequence: CDR1 LGHNA, CDR2 YNFKEQ. The CDR3 here is CASSQEGRGDTGELFF. The CDR3 DNA reads as TGTGCCAGCAGCCAAGAAGGCAGGGGGGACACCGGGGAGCTGTTTTTT.

As concerns this clonotype: The conserved phenylalanine or tryptophan is not found at the CDR3 terminus, so this likely reflects a read error. The chain is built from TRBV12-3 or TRBV12-4 and TRBJ2-7, with D unclear. The length of the CDR3 is 12 residues. CDR3 DNA sequence: TGTGCCAGCGGTTTAATGCCATACGAGCAGTACCTC. Protein: CASGLMPYEQYL.

The chain recombines TRBV7-2 with TRBJ2-2; D is possibly TRBD2 (5 bases). Germline CDR1 SGHTA, CDR2 FQGNSA. This CDR3 region has 14 residues. V was clipped by 5 bases and J by 0 bases, with 7 bases between them. The CDR3 spells CASSVLANTGELFF. The CDR3 DNA reads TGTGCCAGCAGCGTACTAGCGAACACCGGGGAGCTGTTTTTT.

The V gene is TRBV7-8, the J gene TRBJ2-7, with 12 bases fitting TRBD1. The CDR3 loop spans 14 amino acids. Germline loops: CDR1 SGHVS, CDR2 FQNEAQ. J lost 7 bases, V lost 5 bases, and 6 bases had no gene match. Here the CDR3 reads CASSPGQGASEQYF. The CDR3 bases are TGTGCCAGCAGCCCGGGACAGGGGGCGTCGGAGCAGTACTTC.

The V and J genes are TRBV5-4 and TRBJ1-2; 7 bases map to TRBD1. CDR3 size: 13 residues. V dropped 6 bases and J dropped 8; count of bases not matched to a gene: 10. CDR1 and CDR2 (germline): SGHNT, YYREEE (reference sequence). For the CDR3, the DNA is TGTGCCAGCACCGTCCGGGACAGCCACGGCTACACCTTC. Translated: CASTVRDSHGYTF.

This clonotype was recorded once. This chain links TRBV15 with TRBJ1-4, with no clear D. V dropped 1 base and J dropped 7 bases, with 13 bases sitting between them. The CDR3 consists of 15 residues. CDR1 and CDR2 (germline): LNHNV, YYDKDF (reference sequence). Here the CDR3 DNA reads TGTGCCACCAGCAGAGCAAAGTCGGGTACTGAAAAACTGTTTTTT. Translation: CATSRAKSGTEKLFF.

Many counts were recorded for this clonotype. A single base separates this from a much larger clone, so it may be a read error. This rearrangement joins TRBV7-2 to TRBJ1-1; no definite D call. Germline CDR1 SGHTA, CDR2 FQGNSA. The CDR3 loop spans 13 amino acids. The V end lost 4 bases, the J end lost 6 bases, and 12 bases lay between the germline ends. The CDR3 region is CASSSTLNAEAFF. Written as DNA, the CDR3 is TGTGCCAGCAGCTCAACCCTAAACGCTGAAGCTTTCTTT.

The chain joins TRBV10-1 to TRBJ1-2, with D possibly TRBD1 on 5 matching bases. Looked up from germline, CDR1 is WNHNN and CDR2 is SYGVQD (reference sequence). With 6 bases removed from V and 7 bases from J, the gap between germline ends came to 15 bases. CDR3 length: 13 residues. CDR3 in amino acids: CASSPTVVLGYTF. Written as DNA, the CDR3 is TGCGCCAGCAGCCCGACAGTGGTCCTTGGCTACACCTTC.

This chain connects TRBV15 to TRBJ1-2, with D hard to call. The ends were cut back, 0 bases at V and 5 bases at J, with 16 bases in the middle. Per the germline V gene, CDR1 is LNHNV and CDR2 is YYDKDF (reference sequence). The CDR3 is 16 residues long. CDR3 nucleotide sequence: TGTGCCACCAGCAGAGATCGGGTTGTTTCGGTATATGGCTACACCTTC. This encodes CATSRDRVVSVYGYTF.